A selection of T cell receptor beta chains follows, all from one sample in a study of blood T cell repertoires in COVID-19. Measured with immunoSEQ multiplex PCR; TCRdb has only the in-frame clones, and not every one. The sample has a few hundred thousand clones; roughly 80% are singletons. The sequenced sample consisted of peripheral blood. These TCRs come from a woman over 75 with acute or convalescent COVID-19. Both conserved end residues are part of each CDR3. The D gene is left open where the match is weak. Clone size is not always given. Where it is, it says once, few, many or a class for expanded clones.

TRBD1,TRBJ1-4,NA,TRBV7-9,CASSLGQGGEKLFF,TGTGCCAGCAGCTTAGGACAGGGTGGTGAAAAACTGTTTTTT
TRBD1,TRBJ1-1,NA,TRBV4-1,CASSQAEGQRTEAFF,TGCGCCAGCAGCCAAGCCGAGGGACAGCGCACTGAAGCTTTCTTT
NA,TRBJ1-4,few,TRBV12-3/TRBV12-4,CASRSGGKLFF,TGTGCCAGCAGGTCCGGGGGGAAACTGTTTTTT
TRBD1,TRBJ1-1,NA,TRBV5-6,CASSRTGGDTEAFF,TGTGCCAGCAGCAGGACAGGGGGCGACACTGAAGCTTTCTTT
NA,TRBJ2-2,NA,TRBV30,CAWSAGQINTGELFF,TGTGCCTGGAGTGCGGGACAAATTAACACCGGGGAGCTGTTTTTT
NA,TRBJ2-7,NA,TRBV3-1/TRBV3-2,CASSQVETYEQYF,TGTGCCAGCAGCCAAGTTGAGACCTACGAGCAGTACTTC
NA,TRBJ1-6,NA,TRBV4-1,CASSRSSGNSPLHF,TGCGCCAGCAGCCGCTCTTCAGGTAATTCACCCCTCCACTTT
TRBD1,TRBJ1-1,NA,TRBV5-1,CASSGTADTEAFF,TGCGCCAGCAGCGGGACAGCTGACACTGAAGCTTTCTTT
TRBD2,TRBJ2-1,NA,TRBV18,CASSPPLLAGPYNEQFF,TGTGCCAGCTCACCACCGTTACTAGCGGGCCCCTACAATGAGCAGTTCTTC
NA,TRBJ1-1,NA,TRBV5-1,CASSPGQMNTEAFF,TGCGCCAGCAGCCCCGGACAGATGAACACTGAAGCTTTCTTT
NA,TRBJ1-5,NA,TRBV6-1,CASSEVLSNQPQHF,TGTGCCAGCAGTGAAGTTTTATCGAATCAGCCCCAGCATTTT
NA,TRBJ1-5,NA,TRBV6-5,CASQRAPNQPQHF,TGTGCCAGTCAGCGGGCCCCAAATCAGCCCCAGCATTTT
TRBD1,TRBJ1-2,NA,TRBV28,CASSPWTGGRSYGYTF,TGTGCCAGCAGTCCTTGGACAGGGGGGAGAAGCTATGGCTACACCTTC
NA,TRBJ2-7,NA,TRBV10-3,CAISEGGSNYEQYF,TGTGCCATCAGTGAGGGGGGGTCTAACTACGAGCAGTACTTC
TRBD1,TRBJ1-4,NA,TRBV7-2,CASSFDRGPNEKLFF,TGTGCCAGCAGCTTCGACAGGGGCCCAAATGAAAAACTGTTTTTT
NA,TRBJ1-6,NA,TRBV6-6,CASSHPEGYNSPLHF,TGTGCCAGCAGCCACCCTGAGGGTTACAATTCACCCCTCCACTTT